Given below is one TCR beta chain in context. Its target antigen remains unknown. It has no much larger one-base neighbor in the sample; base qualities were not kept. This sample was included in a study of cytomegalovirus exposure and HLA in healthy donors (dated by TCRdb to about 2017). About the study as a whole: An earlier analysis of under 600 of the donors reported about 290 Gb of sequence data and approximately 110 million unique TCR beta sequences from about 179 million T cells. The aim of the study was to test whether cataloging public T cell receptors could identify signatures of past pathogen exposure. An early release that covered around 590 HLA-typed donors contained approximately 290 gigabases of sequencing data and roughly 84 million unique TCR sequences. The study used immunosequencing to profile the T cell repertoires of some 600 subjects and linked those repertoires to cytomegalovirus serostatus. Roughly 5 DR-DQ haplotypes were handled as single units for association and clustering, since linkage in the cohort was strong. Class I and class II HLA loci were covered by the typing at four-digit resolution. Of the 398 genotyped donors, 70% to 90% were placed in the genetic ancestry cluster associated with self-reported Caucasian donors. To predict cytomegalovirus infection status, the study brought together high-throughput TCR immunosequencing, statistical association of individual TCRs with disease status, and machine learning. In addition to the first cohort of 666 subjects, a separate validation cohort of approximately 110 different subjects was used. To decide whether each TCR beta V gene segment behaved as functional or pseudogenic, an earlier analysis of 587 of the donors relied on high-throughput TCR beta sequencing. In a later genetic analysis, genome-wide SNP genotypes for about three fifths of the 666 donors were used, and that subset was treated as a discovery cohort. To study patterns of TCR occurrence, a later analysis re-analyzed previously published TCR beta repertoires from 650 to 750 donors and added high-resolution HLA genotyping. Typing coverage differed by locus: A, B, C, DRB1 and DQB1 were typed in about 629-640 donors, DQA1 in 500 to 550, DPA1 in around 580, and DPB1 in 472. In the later analysis, no new phenotypic data were used to find candidate immune exposures; instead, reliance was placed on TCR beta sequences and their occurrence across donors. Donor age, sex, ethnicity and CMV serostatus were compiled alongside the repertoire data. All discovery cohort repertoires had been generated on a single sequencing platform. Among about 400 genotyped donors of the cohort, an average of around 240,000 unique TCR beta nucleotide sequences was sequenced per donor, of which roughly 17% were non-productive. Broad study findings and their caveats: Broadly in line with IMGT annotations, most TCR beta V segments showed up in productive rearrangements about 87% or about 30% of the time in an earlier analysis of approximately 600 of the donors. A group of highly shared sequence variants was considered likely to be a technical artifact of the sequencing pipeline. V-gene and J-gene trimming of TCR beta chains was associated with a missense DCLRE1C variant in a later genetic analysis, and the association was replicated in an independent cohort. According to the authors, the approach could potentially be generalized to other disease states and immunological phenotypes. Because HLA typing was unavailable for some donors at each locus, only the typed subset was used in association tests. This cohort had only TCR beta chains sequenced, and the lack of alpha or paired-chain data limited which features could be detected. A later analysis found that most CMV-associated TCR beta chains appeared HLA-restricted, with HLA associations seemingly driven largely by CMV exposure. Roughly uniform sequencing depth across donors was assumed in presence/absence analyses, although this assumption may not hold. Because counts were too low, about 18 rarely observed V segments, including chromosome 9 orphons, were excluded from the earlier analysis of 500 to 700 of the donors. In a later analysis, several top co-occurrence clusters were reported to appear linked to parvovirus B19, influenza, CMV and Epstein-Barr virus. The only immune exposure information available for the cohort was CMV serostatus. Assigning TCR associations to individual alleles was difficult when HLA alleles, especially DR and DQ, strongly co-occurred. Correlated functional status among segregating V segments might reflect linkage disequilibrium, but an unknown experimental factor could not be ruled out. Across donors, most TCR sequences were observed very rarely, whereas some public TCRs were present in many individuals. At a false discovery rate of 0.05, a later analysis linked 16,951 TCR beta sequences to specific HLA alleles. A later analysis found that HLA-associated TCR beta chains were more clonally expanded and had lower generation probabilities than equally common non-associated chains. The 87-base-pair reads could not distinguish some IMGT-functional V segments, including TRBV6-2 and TRBV6-3, so those segments were excluded. The classifier was reported to diagnose cytomegalovirus status with high specificity and sensitivity in both the original cohort and the validation cohort. A later genetic analysis reported fewer N-insertions in productive TCRs among donors in an Asian-associated ancestry cluster than the roughly 700-donor mean. A later analysis found that TCR association rates varied across HLA loci, with DRB1 alleles showing the most associated TCRs and HLA-C alleles the fewest. In vitro tests confirmed that a few of the cytomegalovirus-associated TCR beta chains recognize cytomegalovirus antigens. A further reported finding was that TCR beta sequences accurately predicted the HLA-A and HLA-B alleles for most subjects in the first cohort. The study listed 164 TCR beta chains as associated with cytomegalovirus.

The cohort consisted of hundreds of healthy bone marrow donors. All cohort members were sampled while nominally healthy, although unrecorded immune exposures were likely present. The donor was CMV seropositive and was included in the group of 250 to 300 seropositive cohort members. A peripheral blood sample was collected from each donor, and TCR beta sequencing was performed on peripheral blood mononuclear cells. Genomic DNA extraction from the blood cell samples was performed with the Qiagen DNeasy Blood Extraction Kit. Including cysteine and phenylalanine, the CDR3 has 16 amino acids. The DNA shown is the 48-base CDR3, in frame from base 1. Compared with germline, V lacks 5 bases and J lacks 4 bases; bases without a gene match: 8. From a lookup of the germline V gene, CDR1 and CDR2 are MDHEN and SYDVKM. Library construction relied on the immunoSEQ multiplex PCR assay. For the multiplex PCR, a mixture combining 60 forward primers for TCR Vbeta segments and 13 reverse primers for TCR Jbeta segments was used. Amplification of the CDR3 region of rearranged TCR beta genes was performed with a multiplex PCR assay on genomic DNA. On the Illumina HiSeq System, the amplified TCR beta libraries were sequenced as 87-base-pair reads. In the original analysis: Across the 500 to 700 repertoires, a later analysis counted 75 million to 90 million unique TCR beta chains, roughly 11 million of which were shared by at least two donors. Raw reads were error-corrected and collapsed into unique sequences by a nearest-neighbor algorithm in which closely related sequences were merged to remove PCR and sequencing errors. CDR3 sequences were aligned to IMGT reference sequences to assign V, D and J gene segments. For a sequence to be retained, a match of at least six nucleotides to both a V gene segment and a J gene segment was required. A rearrangement counted as productive if the CDR3 had no stop codons and remained in frame with V and J, and every other rearrangement counted as non-productive. Following IMGT convention, CDR3 was defined as the stretch from the second conserved V-encoded cysteine up to the conserved J-encoded phenylalanine. In an earlier analysis of 500 to 650 of the donors, sequences lacking an unambiguous match to a single V gene segment were excluded. An earlier analysis of over 450 of the donors classified V segments as functional when productive rearrangements were above 56.7% and as segregating when the standard deviation between donors was above 5%. A statistical classification framework was built for diagnosing cytomegalovirus status from the catalog of TCR beta chain sequences. In a later analysis, V and J genes were assigned by comparing TCR nucleotide sequences against IMGT/GENE-DB human TR gene sequences. In a later analysis, CDR3 sequences and most-parsimonious VDJ recombination scenarios were assigned using the TCRdist pipeline. In a later analysis, each TCR beta chain was defined by its CDR3 amino acid sequence together with its V-gene family, and reads without a unique V-gene family were excluded. In a later analysis, nearly 600 highly shared, low-generation-probability nucleotide sequences were removed to address suspected cross-contamination and a sequencing artifact. In a later analysis, a clonal expansion index was calculated for each public chain from normalized within-repertoire ranks of inferred template counts. A later analysis computed generation probabilities with a VDJ recombination model fitted to out-of-frame rearrangements, and checked the results against IGoR. In a later analysis, TCR-TCR, TCR-HLA and TCR-CMV co-occurrence was scored with hypergeometric tests, and a repertoire-size bias correction was applied to TCR pairs. A later analysis estimated false discovery rates by permuting HLA or CMV assignments 20 times. In a later analysis, co-occurring TCRs were grouped using DBSCAN, with TCRdist sequence similarity added in when clustering inside HLA-allele-positive subsets. Repertoires with fewer than 30,000 or more than 120,000 public chains were left out of co-occurrence clustering, as were four to six repertoires with anomalous nucleotide sharing. Entries here come from immuneACCESS through TCRdb and include only in-frame sequences with V and J called. Some clones fail to appear in such tables; in the studies checked, an unresolved V gene covers under half of the shortfall, and the cause of the remainder is unknown. That table furnishes V, J and clone size, whereas the DNA furnished D and trimming. The sample profile shows 110,000 or so clones; about 13% of them were found once. The ten top clones hold more than 15% of the sample.

Input material: PBMCs. Here the chain combines TRBV28 and TRBJ2-1; 10 bases in the middle match TRBD2. This TCR was sampled from a man aged 40-55 years in good health and CMV-seropositive. In nucleotides, the sequence is TGTGCCAGCAGTCAGACGACTAGCGGGTTATACAATGAGCAGTTCTTC. This is translated as CASSQTTSGLYNEQFF. With all but the CDR3 taken from the reference TRBV28 and TRBJ2-1 genes, the full variable domain is: DVKVTQSSRYLVKRTGEKVFLECVQDMDHENMFWYRQDPGLGLRLIYFSYDVKMKEKGDIPEGYSVSREKKERFSLILESASTNQTSMYLCASSQTTSGLYNEQFFGPGTRLTVL.